The 25 T cell receptor beta chains listed next were all sequenced from one sample in a study of molecular identifiers for immune sequencing clone quantification. TCRdb independently ran MiXCR on the PCR reads; one entry per CDR3 protein. Among tens of thousands of distinct CDR3 sequences listed, approximately 18% were seen once. The specimen was naive CD8+ T cells from blood, with Jurkat cell RNA spiked in. Indicated subset: FACS-sorted CD8+CD4-CCR7+CD45RA+ naive T cells. These receptors all come from a human donor in good health. Some libraries in this study had Jurkat cell RNA spiked in.

This clonotype occurred a few times. J is TRBJ2-2 and V is TRBV25-1, with D perhaps TRBD2 (5 bases). This CDR3 has 12 residues. V dropped 3 bases and J dropped 8 bases, with 7 bases sitting between them. Germline CDR1 is MGHDK and CDR2 is SYGVNS. The CDR3 coding sequence is TGTGCCAGCAGTGATACTAGTGGGGAGCTGTTTTTT. Its protein is CASSDTSGELFF.

Many counts were recorded for this clonotype. CDR3 protein: CASSLGQGEMTEAFF. The CDR3 DNA is TGTGCCAGCAGCCTGGGACAGGGGGAGATGACTGAAGCTTTCTTT. This sequence joins TRBV7-9 and TRBJ1-1, with TRBD1 matching 11 bases. This CDR3 has 15 residues. Germline V lookup: CDR1 SEHNR, CDR2 FQNEAQ (reference sequence). Trimming removed 5 bases from V and 5 bases from J; junction bases left unmatched: 7.

As for this clonotype: The junction does not match germline at one end; this may be a read error. Here the CDR3 DNA reads TGTACCAGCAGTTTGACAGGGTTCGAGCAGTACTTC. This sequence encodes CTSSLTGFEQYF. The chain uses TRBV27 and TRBJ2-7, with 7 bases lining up with TRBD1. The CDR3 spans 12 residues. Germline CDR1 reads MNHEY; CDR2 reads SMNVEV (reference sequence).

V and J are TRBV10-1 and TRBJ2-7; 8 bases fit TRBD1. The CDR3 loop spans 14 amino acids. With 2 bases clipped from V and 6 bases from J, the junction kept 6 bases outside the gene matches. In germline, CDR1 is WNHNN, CDR2 SYGVQD (reference sequence). For the CDR3, the DNA is TGCGCCAGCAGTGAGCCGCTCACAGGGGGCGAGCAGTACTTC. Translating it yields CASSEPLTGGEQYF.

This clonotype was seen at least ten times. The chain links TRBV29-1 to TRBJ2-2; D gene ambiguous. There are 13 residues in the CDR3. Germline V gives CDR1 SQVTM, CDR2 ANQGSEA. V was pared by 3 bases and J by 5 bases, with 10 bases between. The CDR3: CSVEIAGTGELFF. The CDR3 coding sequence is TGCAGCGTTGAGATAGCAGGTACCGGGGAGCTGTTTTTT.

This clonotype occurred many times. V usage is TRBV4-1 and J usage is TRBJ2-2; D ambiguous. The CDR3 contains 13 residues. V was shortened by 7 bases and J by 2 bases, with 8 bases between the two germline ends. CDR1 is MGHRA, CDR2 YSYEKL, per germline. CDR3 loop: CASTLGNTGELFF. As DNA, the CDR3 is TGCGCCAGCACGCTAGGTAACACCGGGGAGCTGTTTTTT.

This chain joins TRBV7-2 and TRBJ2-1, with TRBD2 identical over 10 bases. V gave up 5 bases and J gave up 9 bases; unmatched junction bases: 13. The CDR3 length is 16 residues. CDR1 is SGHTA and CDR2 is FQGNSA in the germline V gene. DNA of the CDR3: TGTGCCAGCAGCCATTACACTAGCGGGGCGCCCAGTGAGCAGTTCTTC. This encodes CASSHYTSGAPSEQFF.

V gene TRBV28 combines with J gene TRBJ1-1, with D possibly being TRBD1 (5 bases). The ends were cut back, 4 bases at V and 2 bases at J, with 11 bases in the middle. In germline, CDR1 is MDHEN, CDR2 SYDVKM. The CDR3 has 14 amino acids. For the CDR3, the DNA is TGTGCCAGCAGTTCGGACACGACTAACACTGAAGCTTTCTTT. Amino acids: CASSSDTTNTEAFF.

A remark on this clonotype: A junction end diverges from the germline sequence, so it may reflect a read error. This sequence joins TRBV11-2 and TRBJ2-3; D remains ambiguous. The CDR3 runs 13 residues. CDR1 and CDR2 from the germline V gene are SGHAT and FQNNGV. CDR3 region: CASSLGTSDAQYF. CDR3 DNA: TGTGCCAGCAGCTTAGGGACCTCAGATGCGCAGTACTTT.

This clonotype showed up many times. The chain links TRBV7-9 to TRBJ2-3, with D possibly matching TRBD1 (6 bases). With 1 base removed from V and 1 base from J, the gap between germline ends came to 9 bases. Germline V gene sequence: CDR1 SEHNR, CDR2 FQNEAQ (reference sequence). CDR3 length: 15 amino acids. The DNA of the CDR3 is TGTGCCAGCAGCTTAGGCCCAGGGGGCACAGATACGCAGTATTTT. Its protein is CASSLGPGGTDTQYF.

The chain has TRBV7-6 and TRBJ1-5; no firm D call. The length of the CDR3 is 17 residues. CDR1 and CDR2 from the germline V gene are SGHVS and FNYEAQ. V shed 5 bases and J shed 0 bases, with 17 bases lying between them. CDR3: CASSGDRDGYSNQPQHF. The CDR3 bases are TGTGCCAGCAGCGGAGACCGCGACGGGTATAGCAATCAGCCCCAGCATTTT.

This clonotype was detected many times. This chain links TRBV6-2 or TRBV6-3 with TRBJ2-7; no clear D gene. The CDR3 has 13 residues. Germline V gene sequence: CDR1 MNHEY, CDR2 SVGEGT. Trimming shortened V by 7 bases and J by 3 bases, and 13 bases separated the two germline ends. The CDR3 nucleotides read TGTGCCAGCACCGAGACTCCATTCTACGAGCAGTACTTC. Translated: CASTETPFYEQYF.

Concerning this clonotype itself: This may be a read error: a much more frequent sequence differs by one nucleotide. The chain carries TRBV2 and TRBJ2-7, with TRBD2 matching over 7 bases. The CDR3 loop spans 14 amino acids. The germline V gene encodes CDR1 SNHLY and CDR2 FYNNEI. The CDR3 sequence is CTSSAGTTDGEQYF. CDR3 nucleotides: TGTACCAGCAGTGCCGGGACTACCGATGGCGAGCAGTACTTC.

This chain links TRBV11-2 with TRBJ2-1, with 7 bases fitting TRBD2. This CDR3 is built from 17 residues. The germline gives CDR1 SGHAT, CDR2 FQNNGV. The J segment lost 8 bases and the V segment lost 7 bases, leaving 20 bases of the junction unmatched. The CDR3, as DNA: TGTGCCAGCAACTTGGGAGCTGGGGGAGGGCCTCTGGATGAGCAGTTCTTC. Residues: CASNLGAGGGPLDEQFF.

CDR3 sequence (DNA): TGTGCCAGCAGCTTAGGACCGATAGAAAAACTGTTTTTT. This encodes CASSLGPIEKLFF. The rearrangement joins TRBV7-9 to TRBJ1-4; no reliable D call. V shed 1 base and J shed 8 bases, with 8 bases lying between them. CDR3 size: 13 residues. CDR1 and CDR2 from the germline V gene are SEHNR and FQNEAQ (reference sequence).

This clonotype appeared a few times. A read error is likely, as this CDR3 ends without the conserved phenylalanine or tryptophan. V and J are TRBV11-3 and TRBJ2-1; no clear D gene. The CDR3 spans 16 residues. V was pared by 2 bases and J by 6 bases, with 17 bases between. The germline V gene encodes CDR1 SGHNT and CDR2 YENEEA. The CDR3 DNA is TGTGCCAGCAGCTTACCGGGTATGCCCTCCGGCAATGAGCAGTTCCTC. Translated, it gives CASSLPGMPSGNEQFL.

This clonotype has a count of ten or more. This chain joins TRBV5-1 and TRBJ2-4, with D unresolved. Germline CDR1 is SGHRS and CDR2 is YFSETQ. The CDR3 has 13 residues. Deletions cut 3 bases from V and 3 bases from J, with 7 bases between. CDR3 bases: TGCGCCAGCAGCTCGGTCCTCAAAAACATTCAGTACTTC. It specifies CASSSVLKNIQYF.

This clonotype was observed at least ten times. This chain connects TRBV7-9 to TRBJ1-2; no clear D gene. Germline-derived CDR1 and CDR2 are SEHNR and FQNEAQ (reference sequence). V shed 4 bases and J shed 4 bases, with 16 bases lying between them. CDR3 size: 15 residues. The CDR3 spells CASSSDGSPIYGYTF. The CDR3 DNA sequence: TGTGCCAGCAGCTCCGATGGGAGTCCAATCTATGGCTACACCTTC.

Comments on this clonotype: A much larger clonotype is one base distant, so this may be a read error. This chain connects TRBV6-5 to TRBJ2-1; D is ambiguous. Per the germline V gene, CDR1 is MNHEY and CDR2 is SVGAGI. The length of the CDR3 is 15 residues. The CDR3 nucleotides are TGTGCCAGCAGGATCGACGGAGCGCGCTGGGATGAGCAGCTCTTC. Amino acids: CASRIDGARWDEQLF.

This clonotype came up many times. The chain recombines TRBV27 with TRBJ1-2; D uncertain. CDR1 and CDR2 (germline): MNHEY, SMNVEV (reference sequence). The CDR3 is 14 residues long. V lost 3 bases to trimming and J lost 3 bases, with 11 bases between them. CDR3 DNA sequence: TGTGCCAGCAGTTTCAGCGGGGTCCACTATGGCTACACCTTC. Amino acids: CASSFSGVHYGYTF.

A single count supports this clonotype. This may come from a read error, since a much larger clone is one base off. The J gene is TRBJ1-5, the V gene TRBV19, with 8 bases fitting TRBD1. Germline CDR1 reads LNHDA; CDR2 reads SQIVND (reference sequence). Trimming removed 11 bases from V and 7 bases from J; junction bases left unmatched: 13. This CDR3 comprises 14 residues. The CDR3 here is CAGTAGGFGQPQHF. CDR3 bases: TGTGCCGGTACTGCAGGGGGCTTTGGACAGCCCCAGCATTTT.

At least ten counts were recorded for this clonotype. The CDR3 bases are TGCAGCATACGACTGGGAGGGCCCTACGAGCAGTACTTC. Its protein is CSIRLGGPYEQYF. The rearrangement links TRBV29-1 to TRBJ2-7, with 7 positions matching TRBD2. The germline CDR1 and CDR2 sequences are SQVTM and ANQGSEA. The CDR3 is made up of 13 amino acids. With 8 bases clipped from V and 2 bases from J, the junction kept 9 bases outside the gene matches.

This clonotype has at least ten counts. The CDR3 here is CASSLPSYEQYF. The CDR3 DNA reads as TGTGCCAGCAGTCTCCCATCCTACGAGCAGTACTTC. This chain uses TRBV6-6 with TRBJ2-7; the D is unclear. CDR1 is MNHNY and CDR2 is SVGAGI in the germline V gene (reference sequence). The V end was cut by 5 bases, the J end by 1 base, with 6 bases between. The CDR3 has 12 residues.

This clonotype was observed a few times. An end of the junction does not agree with germline; a read error may underlie this. This chain connects TRBV7-6 to TRBJ2-3; 7 positions agree with TRBD2. Germline assignment: CDR1 SGHVS and CDR2 FNYEAQ. The CDR3 loop spans 14 amino acids. This CDR3 is CASSLGGGYDTQCF. DNA for the CDR3: TGTGCCAGCAGCTTAGGGGGGGGATACGATACGCAGTGTTTT.

This clonotype was seen a handful of times. The CDR3 nucleotides are TGCGCCAGCAGCCTCTCCTACAATGAGCAGTTCTTC. Translation gives CASSLSYNEQFF. The chain recombines TRBV4-1 with TRBJ2-1; D gene unclear. V dropped 4 bases and J dropped 0 bases, with 1 base sitting between them. The CDR3 runs to 12 residues. Germline V gene sequence: CDR1 MGHRA, CDR2 YSYEKL.